The 6 T cell receptor beta chains below all came from one sample that was sequenced in a study of cytomegalovirus exposure and HLA in healthy donors. The primer mix had 60 Vbeta and 13 Jbeta primers. Generated by immunoSEQ multiplex PCR, the TCRdb table keeps only in-frame clones and is missing some. The sample has hundreds of thousands of clones, less than 85% seen once. The sample comprised PBMCs. Every receptor here comes from a man younger than 35 in good health and CMV-seronegative.

V usage is TRBV5-1 and J usage is TRBJ1-3; 9 bases fit TRBD1. Trimming removed 5 bases from V and 4 bases from J; junction bases left unmatched: 7. The CDR3 extends over 15 amino acids. Germline values: CDR1 SGHRS, CDR2 YFSETQ. The CDR3 reads CASRWTGDAGNTIYF. CDR3 nucleotides: TGCGCCAGCAGGTGGACAGGGGATGCCGGAAACACCATATATTTT.

The CDR3 bases are TGTGCCAGCAGTACCCTGGACAGGGTTCGGTTAGAGACCCAGTACTTC. This encodes CASSTLDRVRLETQYF. This rearrangement joins TRBV27 to TRBJ2-5, with TRBD1 matching 8 bases. Trimming removed 5 bases from V and 4 bases from J; junction bases left unmatched: 12. The CDR3 contains 16 residues. CDR1 is MNHEY and CDR2 is SMNVEV in the germline V gene (reference sequence).

The genes are TRBV19 and TRBJ2-7; no clear D. CDR1 LNHDA and CDR2 SQIVND come from the germline V gene (reference sequence). The V and J ends lost 3 bases and 6 bases respectively, with 12 bases between them. This CDR3 has 13 amino acids. CDR3 DNA sequence: TGTGCCAGTAGTATTGGCAGGCTTCGCGAGCAGTACTTC. Translation: CASSIGRLREQYF.

The chain combines TRBV6-6 with TRBJ2-7; 12 bases match TRBD2. CDR1 and CDR2 from the germline V gene are MNHNY and SVGAGI (reference sequence). Trimming took 6 bases from V and 3 from J; bases not matched to a gene: 9. The CDR3 has 16 residues. CDR3: CASSSTSGRGGYEQYF. The CDR3 region has the DNA TGTGCCAGCAGCTCGACTAGCGGGAGAGGCGGCTACGAGCAGTACTTC.

The chain links TRBV2 to TRBJ1-1, with 8 positions matching TRBD1. CDR1 is SNHLY, CDR2 FYNNEI, per germline. This CDR3 region has 15 residues. Trimming removed 1 base from V and 3 bases from J; junction bases left unmatched: 4. Here the CDR3 DNA reads TGTGCCAGCAGTGAAGGGACAGGGTGGGACACTGAAGCTTTCTTT. Translation: CASSEGTGWDTEAFF.

The chain couples TRBV9 to TRBJ2-5; tentative D call: TRBD2 (5 bases). The CDR3 consists of 14 residues. Trimming left V 0 bases short and J 3 bases short, with 9 bases between. Germline values: CDR1 SGDLS, CDR2 YYNGEE. The DNA of the CDR3 is TGTGCCAGCAGCGTAGGGAGCGGAGAAGAGACCCAGTACTTC. Translated: CASSVGSGEETQYF.